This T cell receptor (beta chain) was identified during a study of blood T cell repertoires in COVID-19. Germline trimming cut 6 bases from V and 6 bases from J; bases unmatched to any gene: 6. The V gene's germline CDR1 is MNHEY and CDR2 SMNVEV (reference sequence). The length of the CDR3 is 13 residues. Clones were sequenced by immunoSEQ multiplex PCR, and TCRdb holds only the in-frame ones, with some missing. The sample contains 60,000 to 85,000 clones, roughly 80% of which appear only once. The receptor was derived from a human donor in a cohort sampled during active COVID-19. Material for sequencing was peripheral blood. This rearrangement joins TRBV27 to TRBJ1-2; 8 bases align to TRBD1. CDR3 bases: TGTGCCAGCAGGGCGACAGGGGTGAATGGCTACACCTTC. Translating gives CASRATGVNGYTF.